These 14 T cell receptor beta chains share one sample of origin, sequenced in a study of beta chain features in type 1 diabetes. Reverse transcribing all isolated RNA meant expressed TCRB transcripts were sequenced. Profiling relied on immunoSEQ multiplex PCR, and the TCRdb table lists in-frame clones only, not all of them. The repertoire holds about 160,000 clones, with about 8.1% as singletons. General study findings and limits: Type 1 diabetes patients had TCRB CDR3s that were shorter (moderately but significantly so) in all four CD4+ subsets.

For these receptors, no antigen is known. Sequenced sample: central memory CD4+ T cells from blood. The receptors come from a young woman with type 1 diabetes.

A few counts support this clone. The CDR3 spells CASLGGQAPTDTQYF. Here the CDR3 DNA reads TGTGCCAGCCTTGGAGGACAGGCGCCCACAGATACGCAGTATTTT. The rearrangement joins TRBV2 to TRBJ2-3; 7 nucleotides match TRBD1. V gave up 8 bases and J gave up 2 bases; unmatched junction bases: 10. The length of the CDR3 is 15 residues. Germline V lookup: CDR1 SNHLY, CDR2 FYNNEI.

The chain couples TRBV7-2 to TRBJ2-5, with 8 bases matching TRBD1. J lost 3 bases, V lost 7 bases, and 4 bases had no gene match. CDR3 length: 13 amino acids. Germline lookup yields CDR1 SGHTA and CDR2 FQGNSA. The CDR3 sequence: CASNPTGEETQYF. In nucleotides, the CDR3 is TGTGCCAGCAACCCGACAGGGGAAGAGACCCAGTACTTC.

This chain links TRBV21-1 with TRBJ2-7; TRBD2 is the table's D call and was not checked against the DNA. TRBV21-1 is recorded as a pseudogene. The CDR3 spans 15 residues. CDR3 loop: CASSRVERGVYEQYF. The CDR3 bases are TGTGCCAGCAGCAGAGTCGAACGGGGGGTTTACGAGCAGTACTTC.

In regard to this clone: One end of the junction is discordant with germline, which a read error may explain. This rearrangement joins TRBV6-5 to TRBJ2-4, with D possibly being TRBD2 (5 bases). This CDR3 is built from 12 residues. CDR1 is MNHEY, CDR2 SVGAGI, per germline. The CDR3 DNA reads TGTGCCAGCAGTTACTCGGTCGGGGTTGAGCACTTC. Encoded protein: CASSYSVGVEHF.

This clone has only a few counts. V is TRBV7-2 and J is TRBJ2-7; a possible D gene is TRBD2 (5 bases). This CDR3 has 15 residues. CDR1 SGHTA and CDR2 FQGNSA come from the germline V gene. Trimming left V 4 bases short and J 2 bases short, with 15 bases between. In DNA, the CDR3 is TGTGCCAGCAGCTCCGGGATCCGGGGTCCCTACGAGCAGTACTTC. This sequence encodes CASSSGIRGPYEQYF.

This clone was observed a few times. One junction end disagrees with the germline gene, perhaps due to a read error. The chain joins TRBV28 to TRBJ1-5, with 7 bases matching TRBD1. CDR1 and CDR2 from the germline V gene are MDHEN and SYDVKM. CDR3 size: 14 residues. CDR3 amino acids: CAGSPRQGGQPQHF. Written as DNA, the CDR3 is TGTGCCGGCAGTCCCCGACAGGGAGGTCAGCCCCAGCATTTT.

The table lists this clone with a few counts. This chain connects TRBV14 to TRBJ2-7; TRBD1 matches at 8 bases. Looked up from germline, CDR1 is SGHDN and CDR2 is FVKESK. J lost 5 bases, V lost 4 bases, and 7 bases had no gene match. The CDR3 consists of 14 residues. This chain's CDR3 is CASSLRGLRDEQYF. CDR3 nucleotide sequence: TGTGCCAGCAGCCTCAGGGGGCTAAGAGACGAGCAGTACTTC.

The V gene is TRBV10-3, the J gene TRBJ2-1; no definite D call. Trimming shortened V by 5 bases and J by 5 bases, and 7 bases separated the two germline ends. The CDR3 runs 12 residues. CDR1 and CDR2 (germline): ENHRY, SYGVKD. This CDR3 is CAISQFDNEQFF. CDR3 nucleotides: TGTGCCATCAGTCAATTTGACAATGAGCAGTTCTTC.

The V and J genes are TRBV14 and TRBJ2-3; TRBD1 matches at 9 bases. The CDR3 spans 14 residues. Unmatched junction bases numbered 1, after V lost 4 bases and J lost 2 bases. CDR1 is SGHDN, CDR2 FVKESK, per germline. The CDR3 is CASSRDRATDTQYF. The CDR3 coding sequence is TGTGCCAGCAGCCGGGACAGGGCCACAGATACGCAGTATTTT. The full variable domain, its missing parts supplied by reference TRBV14 and TRBJ2-3, is EAGVTQFPSHSVIEKGQTVTLRCDPISGHDNLYWYRRVMGKEIKFLLHFVKESKQDESGMPNNRFLAERTGGTYSTLKVQPAELEDSGVYFCASSRDRATDTQYFGPGTRLTVL.

This clone has just a few counts. The CDR3 is CASQRSGGTYGYTF. DNA of the CDR3: TGTGCCAGCCAACGTTCCGGGGGAACCTATGGCTACACCTTC. This sequence joins TRBV19 and TRBJ1-2; D possibly corresponds to TRBD1 (5 bases). The CDR3 sequence is 14 residues long. V was shortened by 9 bases and J by 4 bases, with 18 bases between the two germline ends. Germline CDR1 is LNHDA and CDR2 is SQIVND (reference sequence).

This clone was detected ten times or more. V usage is TRBV4-3 and J usage is TRBJ2-1, with D possibly TRBD1 on 5 matching bases. Germline CDR1 LGHNA, CDR2 YSLEER. Trimming pared 1 base from V and 9 bases from J, leaving 13 bases between. The CDR3 spans 14 residues. CDR3 coding DNA: TGCGCCAGCAGCCAAGGACTGGATCAGGGTGAGCAGTTCTTC. Encoded protein: CASSQGLDQGEQFF.

V gene TRBV30 combines with J gene TRBJ1-4; possible D gene TRBD1, 5 bases. Trimming removed 2 bases from V and 8 bases from J, with 21 bases in between. Germline assignment: CDR1 GTSNPN and CDR2 SVGIG (reference sequence). This CDR3 has 16 amino acids. The CDR3 bases are TGTGCCTGGAGTAATAAAGAAGGGGTAGGCCGGGAAAAACTGTTTTTT. Translating it yields CAWSNKEGVGREKLFF.

The chain joins TRBV29-1 to TRBJ2-3; TRBD1 aligns across 8 bases. The CDR3 is 16 residues long. CDR1 SQVTM and CDR2 ANQGSEA come from the germline V gene. J lost 5 bases, V lost 6 bases, and 16 bases had no gene match. The chain's CDR3 is CSVAGQGPTTGDTQYF. Here the CDR3 DNA reads TGCAGCGTCGCCGGACAGGGACCCACCACGGGAGATACGCAGTATTTT.

This clone appeared a few times. The rearrangement uses TRBV11-2 and TRBJ2-1; 8 bases match TRBD2. The junction had 2 bases not matched to a gene; V was cut back by 1 base and J by 3 bases. This CDR3 has 15 residues. The germline V gene encodes CDR1 SGHAT and CDR2 FQNNGV. CDR3 in DNA: TGTGCCAGCAGCTTAGTCGGGGGGGTCTACAATGAGCAGTTCTTC. This encodes CASSLVGGVYNEQFF.